This T cell receptor (beta chain) was profiled in a study of T cells expressing NK-cell markers. Study context: Cells sorted as CD3+CD56+NKG2C+, CD3+CD56+NKG2C- and CD3+CD56-NKG2C+ T cells supplied the TCR beta repertoires. HCMV seropositivity marked most of the eight sequenced donors; one was seronegative.

A note on this clonotype: Antigen unknown.

TCRdb re-called the 5' RACE reads; one entry per CDR3 protein, DNA not given. This sample's clone table lists about 390,000 distinct CDR3 sequences. Whole-study findings and limits: One observes that, in a handful of donors, these clonotypes were also the leading ones within the CD3+CD56-NKG2C+ fraction.

CDR1 DFQATT and CDR2 SNEGSKA come from the germline V gene (reference sequence). The CDR3 sequence is 13 residues long. Sequencing used blood T cells: a sorted CD56 or NKG2C T cell subset, CD4+ or CD8+ T cells, or bulk PBMC T cells (not recorded which). This chain links TRBV20-1 with TRBJ2-1. The receptor's source is a woman in her forties or fifties in good health. The CDR3 reads CSATRTANNEQFF.